A single sample gave rise to the 32 T cell receptor beta chains below, sequenced in a study of T-cell reconstitution after alpha-beta-depleted transplantation in children. Unique molecular identifiers were incorporated when the TCRbeta library was constructed. TCRdb redid the calling of the PCR reads with MiXCR, one entry per CDR3 protein. The sample lists about 300,000 distinct CDR3 sequences, roughly a tenth occurring once. The sample in question was PBMCs, obtained before TCRalphabeta/CD19-depleted stem cell transplant. Receptors originate from a boy less than two years old with acute myeloid leukemia, due to receive a stem cell transplant.

Comment on this clonotype: This could be a read error, since a much larger clone is one nucleotide away. The gene calls are TRBV5-4 and TRBJ1-1, with 8 positions matching TRBD1. The V gene's germline CDR1 is SGHNT and CDR2 YYREEE (reference sequence). This CDR3 spans 14 amino acids. V dropped 2 bases and J dropped 3; count of bases not matched to a gene: 3. The CDR3 loop is CASSLRQGYTEAFF. The CDR3 DNA is TGTGCCAGCAGCTTAAGACAGGGGTACACTGAAGCTTTCTTT. The full variable domain, in which reference TRBV5-4 and TRBJ1-1 provide the parts outside the CDR3, is ETGVTQSPTHLIKTRGQQVTLRCSSQSGHNTVSWYQQALGQGPQFIFQYYREEENGRGNFPPRFSGLQFPNYSSELNVNALELDDSALYLCASSLRQGYTEAFFGQGTRLTVV.

The chain recombines TRBV30 with TRBJ2-3; D perhaps matches TRBD1 (7 bases). CDR3 size: 14 residues. The germline CDR1 and CDR2 sequences are GTSNPN and SVGIG (reference sequence). V lost 3 bases and J 5 bases, leaving 15 bases between the germline ends. This CDR3 is CAWSNQQGGDTQYF. For the CDR3, the DNA is TGTGCCTGGAGCAATCAGCAGGGGGGAGATACGCAGTATTTT. The entire variable domain, with the rest obtained from reference TRBV30 and TRBJ2-3, is as follows: SQTIHQWPATLVQPVGSPLSLECTVEGTSNPNLYWYRQAAGRGLQLLFYSVGIGQISSEVPQNLSASRPQDRQFILSSKKLLLSDSGFYLCAWSNQQGGDTQYFGPGTRLTVL.

This clonotype was counted a few times. The chain combines TRBV12-3 or TRBV12-4 with TRBJ2-7, with 11 bases aligning to TRBD1. This CDR3 is 15 amino acids long. J lost 3 bases, V lost 6 bases, and 7 bases had no gene match. CDR3 coding DNA: TGTGCCAGCAGCACGGGACAGGGGGGGCTCTACGAGCAGTACTTC. Translating gives CASSTGQGGLYEQYF.

This clonotype was seen more than once but under ten times. The chain is built from TRBV7-8 and TRBJ2-6; D might be TRBD1 (6 bases). This CDR3 is 16 amino acids long. Looked up from germline, CDR1 is SGHVS and CDR2 is FQNEAQ. The V end was cut by 3 bases, the J end by 0 bases, with 9 bases between. The CDR3, as DNA: TGTGCCAGCAGCTTGAACAGGGCCTCTGGGGCCAACGTCCTGACTTTC. Its protein product is CASSLNRASGANVLTF.

Many counts were recorded for this clonotype. The chain combines TRBV28 with TRBJ2-1; 10 nucleotides agree with TRBD2. The CDR3 loop spans 14 amino acids. Germline lookup yields CDR1 MDHEN and CDR2 SYDVKM. Germline trimming cut 7 bases from V and 13 bases from J; bases unmatched to any gene: 13. The CDR3, as DNA: TGTGCCAGCAAGAGGGCTAGCGGGGGAGCATTCCAGTTCTTC. Translation gives CASKRASGGAFQFF.

This clonotype was found many times. The chain carries TRBV5-6 and TRBJ2-3; D is unclear. V lost 3 bases and J lost 0, with 11 bases in between. Germline V gives CDR1 SGHDT, CDR2 YYEEEE. There are 15 residues in the CDR3. The CDR3 nucleotides read TGTGCCAGCAGCTCCCACGGCAGAAGCACAGATACGCAGTATTTT. Translation gives CASSSHGRSTDTQYF.

The chain links TRBV7-6 to TRBJ2-3; D call uncertain. The germline V and J ends were trimmed by 0 bases and 2 bases, with 9 bases remaining between them. CDR3 length equals 15 residues. The V gene's germline CDR1 is SGHVS and CDR2 FNYEAQ. The CDR3: CASSLAGFYTDTQYF. CDR3 DNA sequence: TGTGCCAGCAGCTTAGCGGGCTTTTACACAGATACGCAGTATTTT.

A few counts support this clonotype. This chain links TRBV28 with TRBJ1-5; the D is unclear. CDR1 MDHEN and CDR2 SYDVKM come from the germline V gene. The CDR3 is made up of 15 amino acids. V gave up 1 base and J gave up 0 bases, with 7 bases separating them. CDR3 region: CASSLFRYSNQPQHF. CDR3 DNA sequence: TGTGCCAGCAGTTTATTCAGGTATAGCAATCAGCCCCAGCATTTT.

This chain connects TRBV29-1 to TRBJ2-4; 7 bases match TRBD2. CDR3 length equals 14 residues. After removal of 3 bases from V and 1 base from J, the junction contained 3 bases not matched to a gene. The germline V gene encodes CDR1 SQVTM and CDR2 ANQGSEA. The CDR3 nucleotides read TGCAGCGTTGAGGGGAGGGCGGCCAAAAACATTCAGTACTTC. Translated, it gives CSVEGRAAKNIQYF.

This clonotype has a count of ten or more. This chain connects TRBV25-1 to TRBJ1-4, with TRBD1 matching over 7 bases. Germline V gene lookup returns CDR1 MGHDK and CDR2 SYGVNS. J lost 6 bases, V lost 4 bases, and 8 bases had no gene match. The length of the CDR3 is 15 residues. CDR3 loop: CASSVPGQIYEKLFF. The CDR3 DNA is TGTGCCAGCAGTGTACCGGGACAGATCTATGAAAAACTGTTTTTT.

CDR3 nucleotide sequence: TGTGCCAGCAGCGCTTCAAGCGAGCAGTACTTC. It specifies CASSASSEQYF. The V gene is TRBV7-9, the J gene TRBJ2-7; D is unclear. The V and J ends lost 5 bases and 6 bases respectively, with 8 bases between them. Germline V gives CDR1 SEHNR, CDR2 FQNEAQ (reference sequence). There are 11 residues in the CDR3.

This sequence joins TRBV19 and TRBJ2-5, with D tentatively TRBD1 (5 bases). V was clipped by 3 bases and J by 2 bases, with 7 bases between them. The CDR3 spans 13 residues. CDR1 and CDR2 from the germline V gene are LNHDA and SQIVND (reference sequence). CDR3 nucleotide sequence: TGTGCCAGTAGTATCAGGGTTCAAGAGACCCAGTACTTC. Translation: CASSIRVQETQYF.

This clonotype was counted at least ten times. The chain combines TRBV20-1 with TRBJ1-1; 11 bases are shared with TRBD1. V trimming: 3 bases; J trimming: 4 bases; junction bases outside the gene matches: 7. The CDR3 covers 15 residues. Germline V lookup: CDR1 DFQATT, CDR2 SNEGSKA (reference sequence). CDR3 loop: CSARGTGGWVTEAFF. In DNA form, the CDR3 reads TGCAGTGCTAGGGGGACAGGGGGTTGGGTCACTGAAGCTTTCTTT.

The chain couples TRBV27 to TRBJ2-7; possibly TRBD1 for D (5 bases). V was clipped by 4 bases and J by 3 bases, with 16 bases between them. The CDR3 loop spans 15 amino acids. Germline CDR1 reads MNHEY; CDR2 reads SMNVEV (reference sequence). The DNA for the CDR3 is TGTGCCAGCAGTTCCTCAGACAGTGGAAACTACGAGCAGTACTTC. Amino acids: CASSSSDSGNYEQYF.

This clonotype was observed a few times. The chain carries TRBV12-3 or TRBV12-4 and TRBJ1-2; perhaps TRBD1 as D (5 bases). Trimming cost V 7 bases and J 8 bases, with 14 bases left between them. CDR3 length: 12 residues. CDR3 in DNA: TGTGCCAGCACCGGGACGGCCTTGGGCTACACCTTC. Translated: CASTGTALGYTF.

This clonotype was recorded a few times. This chain uses TRBV4-1 with TRBJ2-3; perhaps TRBD2 as D (6 bases). The germline V gene encodes CDR1 MGHRA and CDR2 YSYEKL. V lost 1 base and J 4 bases, leaving 12 bases between the germline ends. The CDR3 contains 15 residues. The CDR3 region is CASSQVGGDPDTQYF. The DNA of the CDR3 is TGCGCCAGCAGCCAAGTTGGAGGGGACCCAGATACGCAGTATTTT.

This clonotype was counted many times. The gene calls are TRBV18 and TRBJ1-1; D gene unclear. From germline, CDR1 is KGHSH and CDR2 LQKENI. Trimming pared 2 bases from V and 3 bases from J, leaving 10 bases between. The CDR3 totals 14 residues. For the CDR3, the DNA is TGTGCCAGCTCACCATCCGGTCGGGACACTGAAGCTTTCTTT. Its translation is CASSPSGRDTEAFF.

This clonotype was picked up a small number of times. V is TRBV2 and J is TRBJ2-1, with 12 bases aligning to TRBD1. The V segment lost 6 bases and the J segment 7 bases; nucleotides outside the gene matches: 13. Germline V CDR1 and CDR2: SNHLY, FYNNEI. This CDR3 spans 17 amino acids. The CDR3 nucleotides are TGTGCCAGCAGGAGATGGCTGGGGGGACAGGGGGCGAATGAGCAGTTCTTC. Translation: CASRRWLGGQGANEQFF.

This clonotype was observed at least ten times. This sequence joins TRBV10-3 and TRBJ2-5; 7 bases line up with TRBD2. From germline, CDR1 is ENHRY and CDR2 SYGVKD. Trimming at V came to 3 bases and at J to 2 bases, leaving 6 bases not matched to a gene. The CDR3 extends over 15 amino acids. The CDR3 loop is CAISDIAGGQETQYF. In DNA, the CDR3 is TGTGCCATCAGTGACATAGCGGGCGGTCAAGAGACCCAGTACTTC.

Ten or more counts support this clonotype. CDR3 DNA: TGTGCCAGCAGCTTAGGACAGGGACTAGCTATAAATGAGCAGTTCTTC. Its protein is CASSLGQGLAINEQFF. The rearrangement joins TRBV7-6 to TRBJ2-1; 9 bases agree with TRBD2. The V gene's germline CDR1 is SGHVS and CDR2 FNYEAQ. The CDR3 loop spans 16 amino acids. V was pared by 1 base and J by 7 bases, with 8 bases of the junction left unmatched.

This clonotype has a count of ten or more. The chain carries TRBV5-1 and TRBJ2-3; D ambiguous. The CDR3 loop spans 15 amino acids. Trimming took off 0 bases at V and 4 bases at J, with 12 bases between the two ends. Germline V gene data show CDR1 as SGHRS and CDR2 as YFSETQ. In nucleotides, the CDR3 is TGCGCCAGCAGCTTGGCCGGAAGGGTCGCAGATACGCAGTATTTT. Protein: CASSLAGRVADTQYF.

This clonotype was seen repeatedly, ten times or more. The chain uses TRBV5-1 and TRBJ2-5; D possibly corresponds to TRBD2 (6 bases). Germline CDR1 SGHRS, CDR2 YFSETQ. This CDR3 comprises 15 residues. V lost 5 bases, J lost 5 bases, and 19 bases lay in between. The CDR3 sequence: CASRAGMSGRETQYF. CDR3 DNA sequence: TGCGCCAGCAGAGCCGGGATGTCGGGGAGGGAGACCCAGTACTTC.

This clonotype was seen only a few times. This rearrangement joins TRBV19 to TRBJ2-1; 7 bases are shared with TRBD1. The germline CDR1 and CDR2 sequences are LNHDA and SQIVND (reference sequence). The CDR3 has 15 residues. V gave up 5 bases and J gave up 4 bases; unmatched junction bases: 8. The CDR3 region is CASSRDRVRYNEQFF. Here the CDR3 DNA reads TGTGCCAGTAGTCGAGACAGGGTAAGGTACAATGAGCAGTTCTTC.

This clonotype occurred many times. The chain couples TRBV12-3 or TRBV12-4 to TRBJ2-7; TRBD1 is a possible D gene (6 bases). Trimming took off 2 bases at V and 3 bases at J, with 11 bases between the two ends. The CDR3 is 14 residues long. The CDR3 region has the DNA TGTGCCAGCAGTTTACCGGGACAAAGCTACGAGCAGTACTTC. This translates into CASSLPGQSYEQYF.

The table lists this clonotype with many counts. The gene calls are TRBV5-1 and TRBJ2-7; the D gene is possibly TRBD1 (6 bases). V was trimmed by 2 bases and J by 0 bases, leaving 12 bases between them. The CDR3 runs 15 residues. Germline V gene lookup returns CDR1 SGHRS and CDR2 YFSETQ. CDR3: CASSFPGTSSYEQYF. Written as DNA, the CDR3 is TGCGCCAGCAGCTTCCCCGGGACAAGCTCCTACGAGCAGTACTTC.

This chain links TRBV7-2 with TRBJ2-2; a weak D match, TRBD2 (6 bases). This CDR3 is built from 16 residues. Trimming took 1 base from V and 2 from J, leaving 11 bases between them. Germline values: CDR1 SGHTA, CDR2 FQGNSA. CDR3 sequence: CASSLGLAINTGELFF. The CDR3 nucleotides read TGTGCCAGCAGCTTAGGGCTAGCGATTAACACCGGGGAGCTGTTTTTT.

In its sample, this clonotype was seen many times. V usage is TRBV7-8 and J usage is TRBJ2-1; 7 bases match TRBD2. V shed 4 bases, J shed 7 bases, and the junction held 10 bases outside the gene matches. This CDR3 comprises 15 residues. CDR1 is SGHVS, CDR2 FQNEAQ, per germline. CDR3 nucleotides: TGTGCCAGCAGCTCCTATGCGGGAGTGGGGAATGAGCAGTTCTTC. Protein sequence: CASSSYAGVGNEQFF.

The chain is built from TRBV9 and TRBJ2-2, with D perhaps matching TRBD2 (6 bases). Between the trimmed V and J ends, which lost 0 bases and 1 base, there was a span of 10 bases. The germline V gene has CDR1 SGDLS and CDR2 YYNGEE. This CDR3 comprises 16 residues. The CDR3 DNA sequence: TGTGCCAGCAGCGTAGAGGGTAGCGGGAACACCGGGGAGCTGTTTTTT. Amino acid sequence: CASSVEGSGNTGELFF.

This clonotype was picked up one time. V and J are TRBV28 and TRBJ2-2; 9 bases match TRBD2. CDR1 and CDR2 from the germline V gene are MDHEN and SYDVKM. J gave up 6 bases and V 3 bases, and 5 bases lay outside the gene matches. The CDR3 loop spans 15 amino acids. CDR3: CASSLSSGRAGELFF. The CDR3 bases are TGTGCCAGCAGTTTGAGTAGCGGGAGAGCCGGGGAGCTGTTTTTT.

Ten or more counts support this clonotype. The J gene is TRBJ2-7, the V gene TRBV5-5; 7 bases align to TRBD1. CDR3 length: 16 amino acids. Germline loops: CDR1 SGHKS, CDR2 YYEKEE (reference sequence). J lost 3 bases, V lost 0 bases, and 9 bases had no gene match. The CDR3 here is CASSLDWPRGNYEQYF. The CDR3 region has the DNA TGTGCCAGCAGCTTGGATTGGCCCAGGGGGAACTACGAGCAGTACTTC.

The sample holds many counts of this clonotype. This chain links TRBV5-1 with TRBJ2-7, with TRBD2 identical over 7 bases. This CDR3 is 13 amino acids long. Losses at the gene ends were 3 bases for V and 6 bases for J; bases not matched to a gene: 6. Looked up from germline, CDR1 is SGHRS and CDR2 is YFSETQ. The CDR3 region is CASSWGGEGEQYF. The CDR3 DNA reads as TGCGCCAGCAGCTGGGGAGGGGAAGGCGAGCAGTACTTC.

This clonotype was counted at least ten times. J is TRBJ2-5 and V is TRBV27, with TRBD1 identical over 7 bases. The CDR3 contains 13 residues. Trimming took 6 bases from V and 4 from J; bases not matched to a gene: 5. The germline gives CDR1 MNHEY, CDR2 SMNVEV (reference sequence). CDR3 DNA: TGTGCCAGCAGCATGACAGGGTTAGAGACCCAGTACTTC. It yields the protein CASSMTGLETQYF.